These 12 T cell receptor beta chains came from one sample sequenced in a study of T cell changes during pregnancy in multiple sclerosis. Data came from immunoSEQ multiplex PCR; TCRdb stores just in-frame clones and leaves some out. The sample has tens of thousands of clones; 85% to 95% are singletons. Here the sequenced sample was CD4+ T cells from peripheral blood mononuclear cells, taken in the third trimester of pregnancy. These receptor sequences come from a female donor with multiple sclerosis, enrolled in a pregnancy study.

The chain couples TRBV5-1 to TRBJ2-2; the D is unclear. Trimming stripped 1 base from V and 0 bases from J, with 13 bases between. The CDR3 contains 17 residues. Germline V gene lookup returns CDR1 SGHRS and CDR2 YFSETQ. CDR3 sequence: CASSLFNSPSNTGELFF. Written as DNA, the CDR3 is TGCGCCAGCAGCTTGTTCAATAGCCCTTCGAACACCGGGGAGCTGTTTTTT.

The genes are TRBV7-2 and TRBJ2-1; the match to TRBD2 covers 10 bases. V lost 6 bases to trimming and J lost 4 bases; unmatched junction nucleotides: 9. This CDR3 has 16 amino acids. Germline CDR1 reads SGHTA; CDR2 reads FQGNSA. CDR3 residues: CASSLVAGGRYNEQFF. Here the CDR3 DNA reads TGTGCCAGCAGTCTAGTAGCGGGAGGAAGGTACAATGAGCAGTTCTTC.

The chain has TRBV9 and TRBJ2-1; TRBD2 matches at 10 bases. The germline CDR1 and CDR2 sequences are SGDLS and YYNGEE. CDR3 length equals 17 residues. The V gene end was trimmed by 2 bases and the J gene end by 6 bases; junction bases not matched to a gene: 11. The CDR3 DNA follows: TGTGCCAGCAGCGTCGGCCCCCTAGCGGGAGTCGGCAATGAGCAGTTCTTC. Protein product: CASSVGPLAGVGNEQFF.

The V call is TRBV7-6, the J call TRBJ2-1, with D possibly TRBD2 on 7 matching bases. CDR3 length equals 15 residues. The V end lost 5 bases, the J end lost 5 bases, and 16 bases lay between the germline ends. The V gene's germline CDR1 is SGHVS and CDR2 FNYEAQ. The CDR3 loop is CASSARRGGDNEQFF. Written as DNA, the CDR3 is TGTGCCAGCAGCGCCCGCCGAGGGGGGGACAATGAGCAGTTCTTC.

In its sample, this clone was seen once. The chain links TRBV9 to TRBJ2-1, with 8 bases lining up with TRBD2. This CDR3 contains 16 residues. Looked up from germline, CDR1 is SGDLS and CDR2 is YYNGEE. The V gene end was trimmed by 0 bases and the J gene end by 6 bases; junction bases not matched to a gene: 8. The DNA for the CDR3 is TGTGCCAGCAGCGTAGGAGGCAGGGCGGGGGGCAATGAGCAGTTCTTC. It is translated as CASSVGGRAGGNEQFF.

J is TRBJ1-3 and V is TRBV19, with 10 bases lining up with TRBD1. Per germline, CDR1 LNHDA and CDR2 SQIVND (reference sequence). V lost 6 bases to trimming and J lost 6 bases; unmatched junction nucleotides: 8. This CDR3 contains 15 residues. For the CDR3, the DNA is TGTGCCAGTAGCAACGTGGGACAGGGGAAAAACACCATATATTTT. Protein: CASSNVGQGKNTIYF.

The chain carries TRBV7-2 and TRBJ1-5; 8 nucleotides line up with TRBD1. Germline trimming cut 5 bases from V and 6 bases from J; bases unmatched to any gene: 6. Germline CDR1 reads SGHTA; CDR2 reads FQGNSA. The CDR3 runs 14 residues. CDR3 protein: CASSAQGAGQPQHF. CDR3 in DNA: TGTGCCAGCAGCGCTCAGGGGGCGGGTCAGCCCCAGCATTTT.

On this clone itself: This sample also contains other DNA sequences that code for the same CDR3. This chain uses TRBV5-1 with TRBJ2-1, with D possibly TRBD2 on 5 matching bases. Germline V gives CDR1 SGHRS, CDR2 YFSETQ. CDR3 size: 14 residues. V was shortened by 2 bases and J by 4 bases, with 10 bases between the two germline ends. The CDR3 reads CASSFSGSYNEQFF. In DNA form, the CDR3 reads TGCGCCAGCAGCTTCTCGGGGAGTTACAATGAGCAGTTCTTC.

This clone was observed once. The rearrangement joins TRBV28 to TRBJ2-1; maybe TRBD2 (7 bases). V dropped 3 bases and J dropped 8 bases, with 23 bases sitting between them. The CDR3 is 17 residues long. In germline, CDR1 is MDHEN, CDR2 SYDVKM. CDR3 bases: TGTGCCAGCAGTTTGGTTTTGGGTCGGGGGGCGTTGGATGAGCAGTTCTTC. Protein sequence: CASSLVLGRGALDEQFF.

This clone was seen once. V and J are TRBV7-9 and TRBJ2-3, with 9 bases lining up with TRBD2. Germline V gene lookup returns CDR1 SEHNR and CDR2 FQNEAQ (reference sequence). The CDR3 runs to 15 residues. With 7 bases clipped from V and 0 bases from J, the junction kept 5 bases outside the gene matches. CDR3 nucleotide sequence: TGTGCCAGCACCAAGACTAGCGGTAGCACAGATACGCAGTATTTT. Translation: CASTKTSGSTDTQYF. Full variable domain (outside the CDR3, taken from reference TRBV7-9 and TRBJ2-3): DTGVSQNPRHKITKRGQNVTFRCDPISEHNRLYWYRQTLGQGPEFLTYFQNEAQLEKSRLLSDRFSAERPKGSFSTLEIQRTEQGDSAMYLCASTKTSGSTDTQYFGPGTRLTVL.

The chain combines TRBV5-1 with TRBJ2-5; 7 positions agree with TRBD2. V was pared by 5 bases and J by 1 base, with 5 bases of the junction left unmatched. CDR1 is SGHRS and CDR2 is YFSETQ in the germline V gene. CDR3 length: 14 amino acids. This CDR3 is CASSRLAVQETQYF. The CDR3 DNA sequence: TGCGCCAGCAGTCGCCTAGCGGTCCAAGAGACCCAGTACTTC.

The chain couples TRBV18 to TRBJ2-2, with 9 positions matching TRBD1. The ends lost 5 bases at V and 5 bases at J; junction bases unmatched: 6. The CDR3 sequence is 15 residues long. Germline V lookup: CDR1 KGHSH, CDR2 LQKENI. In DNA, the CDR3 is TGTGCCAGCTCATCTGGACAGGGGCGGACCGGGGAGCTGTTTTTT. Protein: CASSSGQGRTGELFF. The variable domain in full, completed from reference TRBV18 and TRBJ2-2, reads NAGVMQNPRHLVRRRGQEARLRCSPMKGHSHVYWYRQLPEEGLKFMVYLQKENIIDESGMPKERFSAEFPKEGPSILRIQQVVRGDSAAYFCASSSGQGRTGELFFGEGSRLTVL.